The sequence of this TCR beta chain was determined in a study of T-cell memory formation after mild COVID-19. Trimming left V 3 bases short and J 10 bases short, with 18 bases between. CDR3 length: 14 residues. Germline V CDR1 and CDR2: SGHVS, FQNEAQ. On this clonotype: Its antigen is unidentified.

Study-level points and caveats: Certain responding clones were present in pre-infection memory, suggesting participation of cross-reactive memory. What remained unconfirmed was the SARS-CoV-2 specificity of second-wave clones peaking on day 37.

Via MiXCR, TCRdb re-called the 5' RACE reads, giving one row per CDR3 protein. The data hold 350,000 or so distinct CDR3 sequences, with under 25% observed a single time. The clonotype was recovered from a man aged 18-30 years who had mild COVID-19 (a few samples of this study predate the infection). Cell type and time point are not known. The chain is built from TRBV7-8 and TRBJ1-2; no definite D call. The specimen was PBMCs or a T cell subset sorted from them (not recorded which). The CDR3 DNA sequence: TGTGCCAGCAGCTTTGGTTCTGTGGGAGACGCCTACACCTTC. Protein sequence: CASSFGSVGDAYTF.